This TCR beta chain was sequenced for a study of T cell repertoires in cytomegalovirus infection. General observations from the study: Clonotype analysis showed dominance of the ex vivo response by HLA-C-restricted CMV-specific TCR beta clonotypes.

Trimming at V came to 0 bases and at J to 4 bases, leaving 3 bases not matched to a gene. The germline V gene has CDR1 SGHRS and CDR2 YFSETQ. This CDR3 is 14 amino acids long. TCRdb re-called the reads through MiXCR, storing one row per CDR3 protein. Seen here are roughly 54,000 distinct CDR3 sequences, 33% observed once, and the top ten hold around three quarters. This clonotype was picked up a small number of times. The target antigen is unknown. The sample consisted of PBMCs, sequenced either directly or after in vitro stimulation (not recorded which). The chain employs TRBV5-1 and TRBJ2-7; TRBD2 matches 8 bases. The TCR originated in a human donor in good health (CMV status not recorded). Some clones in this sample may be carry-over from other donors' samples. The CDR3 reads CASSLAGGEYEQYF. In DNA form, the CDR3 reads TGCGCCAGCAGCTTGGCGGGAGGGGAGTACGAGCAGTACTTC. Combining the CDR3 with reference TRBV5-1 and TRBJ2-7 gives the whole variable domain KAGVTQTPRYLIKTRGQQVTLSCSPISGHRSVSWYQQTPGQGLQFLFEYFSETQRNKGNFPGRFSGRQFSNSRSEMNVSTLELGDSALYLCASSLAGGEYEQYFGPGTRLTVT.